This TCR beta chain was identified during a study of Graves' ophthalmopathy and Graves' hyperthyroidism. Beta-chain TCR CDR3 regions were amplified from RNA transcripts. First-round RT-PCR used HTBI primers; second-round multiplex PCR followed. TCRdb itself ran the multiplex PCR reads through MiXCR, one entry per CDR3 protein. The table lists about 400,000 distinct CDR3 sequences, around 20% of them singletons, with roughly 3.2% in the top ten. The authors used Ficoll-Paque density gradient centrifugation to separate PBMCs. The input was around 9 ml of fresh peripheral blood. This CDR3 has 15 amino acids. Trimming left V 7 bases short and J 5 bases short, with 20 bases between.

Sequenced input: peripheral blood. The TCR was taken from a woman under 30 with stable Graves' hyperthyroidism. This chain connects TRBV12-3 or TRBV12-4 to TRBJ2-5; TRBD1 is a possible D gene (6 bases). The CDR3 is CASTPRGRGWETQYF. The CDR3, as DNA: TGTGCCAGCACCCCCCGGGGCAGGGGATGGGAGACCCAGTACTTC.